This TCR beta chain was profiled in a study of blood T cells in healthy people across ages. The germline CDR1 and CDR2 sequences are SGHRS and YFSETQ. Trimming took 7 bases from V and 1 from J, leaving 13 bases between them. CDR3 size: 14 residues. PCR was performed a second time for 7 to 11 cycles using a sample-barcoded 5' primer and a J-beta primer mix. TCRdb independently ran MiXCR on the 5' RACE reads; one entry per CDR3 protein. The table records more than 650,000 distinct CDR3 sequences, approximately 22% of them present only once. The sequenced sample consisted of blood. The origin of this receptor is a man between 65 and 80 years old in good health. The chain recombines TRBV5-1 with TRBJ2-3; D remains ambiguous. The CDR3 DNA sequence: TGCGCCAGCCGATCCCCGGGTGGCACAGATACGCAGTATTTT. Translating it yields CASRSPGGTDTQYF.